This TCR beta chain was sequenced during a study of T cells after yellow fever vaccination. In this sample, this clonotype turned up a few times. Its cognate antigen is unknown. Germline-derived CDR1 and CDR2 are LGHNA and YNFKEQ. V trimming: 6 bases; J trimming: 6 bases; junction bases outside the gene matches: 8. This CDR3 has 15 residues. One entry per CDR3 protein results from TCRdb running MiXCR on the 5' RACE reads. Among more than 300,000 distinct CDR3 sequences listed, roughly 10% were seen once. Findings and limits, study-wide: The secondary response showed a weaker magnitude and a faster peak, day 5 versus 15. Of the clonotypes, a small share occurred in both CD4 and CD8 compartments.

This chain uses TRBV4-2 with TRBJ1-6, with TRBD1 identical over 7 bases. The sequencing here drew on CD4+ T cells sorted from PBMCs, taken 45 days after the yellow fever booster vaccination. The sequence came from a man between 18 and 29 years old who received the YFV17D yellow fever vaccine. DNA of the CDR3: TGTGCCAGCAGTCAGAAGGGGGCTGGTAATTCACCCCTCCACTTT. Protein: CASSQKGAGNSPLHF.